One sample yielded the 7 T cell receptor beta chains listed below, sequenced in a study of blood T cell repertoires in COVID-19. Sequencing used immunoSEQ multiplex PCR; TCRdb keeps in-frame clones, though not all of them. The data contain about 250,000 clones, 70% to 90% of them singletons. The sequencing sample was made of peripheral blood. The source of these receptors is a woman aged 25 to 45 with COVID-19, enrolled during active disease.

This chain uses TRBV10-3 with TRBJ2-1; 7 bases map to TRBD1. After removal of 5 bases from V and 0 bases from J, the junction contained 16 bases not matched to a gene. Germline V gene data show CDR1 as ENHRY and CDR2 as SYGVKD. This CDR3 is built from 19 residues. In DNA form, the CDR3 reads TGTGCCATCAGTCCACGGACAGGTCCACCTTCCAGCTCCTACAATGAGCAGTTCTTC. It yields the protein CAISPRTGPPSSSYNEQFF.

The DNA of the CDR3 is TGTGCCAGCAGCCTCTTTTTTAGCAATCAGCCCCAGCATTTT. Protein product: CASSLFFSNQPQHF. This sequence joins TRBV7-8 and TRBJ1-5; D gene ambiguous. Per germline, CDR1 SGHVS and CDR2 FQNEAQ. CDR3 length: 14 residues. V was trimmed by 5 bases and J by 0 bases, leaving 8 bases between them.

V gene TRBV4-1 combines with J gene TRBJ2-1, with 7 nucleotides matching TRBD2. The germline CDR1 and CDR2 sequences are MGHRA and YSYEKL. This CDR3 region has 14 residues. The V and J ends lost 1 base and 5 bases, in that order; junction bases with no gene match: 2. The CDR3 loop reads CASSQGGGNNEQFF. In DNA form, the CDR3 reads TGCGCCAGCAGCCAAGGGGGGGGTAACAATGAGCAGTTCTTC.

V is TRBV6-1 and J is TRBJ2-1, with 8 bases matching TRBD1. CDR1 and CDR2 (germline): MNHNS, SASEGT. This CDR3 is built from 12 residues. Unmatched junction bases numbered 5, after V lost 2 bases and J lost 14 bases. CDR3 sequence: CASSENLDREFF. The CDR3 bases are TGTGCCAGCAGTGAAAACCTGGACAGGGAGTTCTTC.

The rearrangement links TRBV7-2 to TRBJ2-1; TRBD1 is a possible D gene (6 bases). Trimming left V 3 bases short and J 8 bases short, with 14 bases between. This CDR3 contains 14 residues. Germline V gives CDR1 SGHTA, CDR2 FQGNSA. The CDR3 is CASSFQDSFYEQFF. The CDR3 bases are TGTGCCAGCAGCTTTCAGGACAGTTTCTATGAGCAGTTCTTC.

The chain couples TRBV5-1 to TRBJ2-7, with 8 positions matching TRBD2. The CDR3 contains 13 residues. The V gene's germline CDR1 is SGHRS and CDR2 YFSETQ. J was trimmed by 5 bases and V by 4 bases; bases with no gene match: 5. The CDR3 here is CASSAGGGHEQYV. In DNA form, the CDR3 reads TGCGCCAGCAGCGCGGGGGGCGGGCACGAGCAGTACGTC.

The J gene is TRBJ1-2, the V gene TRBV9, with D perhaps TRBD1 (6 bases). Germline CDR1 SGDLS, CDR2 YYNGEE. With 3 bases removed from V and 8 bases from J, the gap between germline ends came to 14 bases. The CDR3 runs 13 residues. This CDR3 reads CASSASGEGGYTF. Written as DNA, the CDR3 is TGTGCCAGCAGCGCCTCAGGGGAGGGGGGCTACACCTTC.